This TCR beta chain was sequenced for a study of T cell repertoires in cytomegalovirus infection. Study in general: Public signatures in TCR beta pointed to CMV infection and matching HLA type.

CDR3 length equals 16 residues. One entry per CDR3 protein results from TCRdb running MiXCR on the reads. Among more than 500,000 distinct CDR3 sequences listed, 15% to 20% were seen once. On this clonotype itself: An end of the junction differs from the germline gene, which may be a read error.

Sequencing used CD8+ T cells from PBMCs. This chain joins TRBV12-3 or TRBV12-4 and TRBJ1-4; TRBD1 aligns across 8 bases. This receptor was taken from a human donor in good health (CMV status not recorded). Some clones in this sample may be carry-over from other donors' samples. In DNA, the CDR3 is TGTGCAAGCAGCTTCCGACAGGGGACAAATAATGAAAAACTGTTTTTT. As protein: CASSFRQGTNNEKLFF.